This note documents a single T cell receptor beta chain sequence. Clones were sequenced by immunoSEQ multiplex PCR, and TCRdb holds only the in-frame ones, with some missing. The data show 53,000 or so clones, about 86% seen once. The data stem from a study of lymphopenia after photon versus proton radiotherapy. Trimming cost V 8 bases and J 3 bases, with 14 bases left between them. Germline CDR1 is MNHEY and CDR2 is SMNVEV (reference sequence). The CDR3 extends over 13 amino acids. The sequence was obtained from a man aged 50 or older with gastric cancer. The chain combines TRBV27 with TRBJ2-7; D gene ambiguous. The starting material was peripheral blood, obtained from a patient treated with photon-based radiotherapy. The CDR3, as DNA: TGTGCCAGCTCCCCCAGAAACGACTACGAGCAGTACTTC. Residues: CASSPRNDYEQYF.